This entry concerns a single TCR beta chain. The antigen is not known. These data come from a study of blood T cells in healthy people across ages. General study results and limits: Roughly linear declines in TCR beta diversity per million T cells occurred with age. Investigators treated diversity estimates from one million T cells as underestimates. Both higher diversity and more naive CD4+ cells marked long-lived donors when set against aged donors.

Germline CDR1 is SGHRS and CDR2 is YFSETQ. J gave up 4 bases and V 4 bases, and 7 bases lay outside the gene matches. The CDR3 consists of 16 residues. PCR was performed a second time for about 7 to 11 cycles using a sample-barcoded 5' primer and a J-beta primer mix. TCRdb processed the 5' RACE reads anew with MiXCR; each CDR3 protein has one entry. The sample contains roughly 1.5 million distinct CDR3 sequences, 40% to 45% of which appear only once. The rearrangement links TRBV5-1 to TRBJ2-1, with 11 bases that match TRBD2. Sequencing used blood. This TCR derives from a woman aged 18-29 years in good health. In nucleotides, the CDR3 is TGCGCCAGCAGCCCGCTGACTAGCGGGGTATACAATGAGCAGTTCTTC. Protein: CASSPLTSGVYNEQFF.